The 20 T cell receptor beta chains in this list originate from one sample, sequenced in a study of blood T cells in healthy people across ages. A sample-barcoded 5' primer and a J-beta primer mix were used in a second PCR of about 7 to 12 cycles. TCRdb recomputed calls from the 5' RACE reads with MiXCR, one row per CDR3 protein. The data contain about 940,000 distinct CDR3 sequences, around 49% of them singletons. The specimen sequenced was blood. The receptors come from a man aged 25-40 years in good health.

The genes are TRBV4-1 and TRBJ1-5; the D is unclear. Germline values: CDR1 MGHRA, CDR2 YSYEKL. The CDR3 runs to 15 residues. Trimming removed 1 base from V and 5 bases from J, with 12 bases in between. CDR3 bases: TGCGCCAGCAGCCAAGTTCACAGAGGCGATCAGCCCCAGCATTTT. This sequence encodes CASSQVHRGDQPQHF.

The chain has TRBV6-5 and TRBJ1-2; 7 positions agree with TRBD1. V shed 6 bases, J shed 3 bases, and the junction held 7 bases outside the gene matches. The CDR3 spans 14 residues. Germline loops: CDR1 MNHEY, CDR2 SVGAGI. CDR3 sequence: CASRWADRDYGYTF. The CDR3 DNA follows: TGTGCCAGCAGGTGGGCCGACAGGGACTATGGCTACACCTTC.

The rearrangement uses TRBV7-2 and TRBJ1-1, with D possibly TRBD1 on 5 matching bases. The CDR3 totals 14 residues. Germline CDR1 and CDR2: SGHTA and FQGNSA. Trimming took off 5 bases at V and 3 bases at J, with 13 bases between the two ends. In nucleotides, the CDR3 is TGTGCCAGCAGCCGCCCGGGGCTGTACACTGAAGCTTTCTTT. This translates into CASSRPGLYTEAFF.

J is TRBJ2-4 and V is TRBV29-1, with D possibly being TRBD1 (6 bases). The J call is in doubt because the DNA end fits TRBJ2-5 better. Germline V lookup: CDR1 SQVTM, CDR2 ANQGSEA. The CDR3 contains 15 residues. CDR3 residues: CSAKKGKGESETQYF. In DNA form, the CDR3 reads TGCAGCGCTAAAAAGGGAAAGGGGGAATCGGAGACCCAGTACTTC.

This clonotype showed up just a few times. This chain uses TRBV12-3 or TRBV12-4 with TRBJ1-5, with D perhaps matching TRBD1 (5 bases). V was cut by 7 bases and J by 4 bases, with 20 bases left in between. There are 16 residues in the CDR3. The CDR3 DNA sequence: TGTGCCAGCACCACTGGGACGTCTTTGGGTAATCAGCCCCAGCATTTT. This gives the protein CASTTGTSLGNQPQHF.

In its sample, this clonotype was seen once. V is TRBV7-2 and J is TRBJ1-2; D remains unclear. The CDR3 sequence is 16 residues long. The V gene lost 1 base and the J gene lost 5 bases, with 17 bases spanning the gap. Germline values: CDR1 SGHTA, CDR2 FQGNSA. The CDR3 sequence: CASSLEAARVRYGYTF. CDR3 sequence (DNA): TGTGCCAGCAGCTTAGAAGCGGCGCGAGTAAGATATGGCTACACCTTC.

This clonotype was counted once. The rearrangement links TRBV2 to TRBJ2-7; 9 bases are a match to TRBD1. The CDR3 loop spans 15 amino acids. CDR1 is SNHLY, CDR2 FYNNEI, per germline. V lost 6 bases to trimming and J lost 7 bases; unmatched junction nucleotides: 13. The DNA of the CDR3 is TGTGCCAGCAGGGCGCCTAGGACAGGGGTTTATGAGCAGTACTTC. It encodes CASRAPRTGVYEQYF. Combining the CDR3 with reference TRBV2 and TRBJ2-7 gives the whole variable domain EPEVTQTPSHQVTQMGQEVILRCVPISNHLYFYWYRQILGQKVEFLVSFYNNEISEKSEIFDDQFSVERPDGSNFTLKIRSTKLEDSAMYFCASRAPRTGVYEQYFGPGTRLTVT.

This sequence joins TRBV5-1 and TRBJ2-1; 11 bases are a match to TRBD1. In germline, CDR1 is SGHRS, CDR2 YFSETQ. With V trimmed by 4 bases and J by 8 bases, 8 bases remained unmatched. The CDR3 runs 15 residues. The CDR3 DNA follows: TGCGCCAGCAGCCCCACTGGACAGGGGGCCGATGAGCAGTTCTTC. Translation: CASSPTGQGADEQFF.

The gene calls are TRBV27 and TRBJ2-7, with TRBD2 matching over 8 bases. This CDR3 is built from 14 residues. The J segment lost 7 bases and the V segment lost 5 bases, leaving 10 bases of the junction unmatched. Germline CDR1 is MNHEY and CDR2 is SMNVEV (reference sequence). The CDR3 DNA reads as TGTGCCAGCAGTCCCGGGACTAGAGCTGGTGAGCAGTACTTC. Protein product: CASSPGTRAGEQYF.

This chain joins TRBV28 and TRBJ2-1; D remains ambiguous. Germline V gene data show CDR1 as MDHEN and CDR2 as SYDVKM. This CDR3 is built from 15 residues. V was clipped by 5 bases and J by 9 bases, with 20 bases between them. CDR3 in DNA: TGTGCCAGCAGTCCCCGGGTGCGATCCCCCGGTGAGCAGTTCTTC. Protein: CASSPRVRSPGEQFF.

This clonotype was detected a few times. The DNA of the CDR3 is TGTGCCAGCAGTTTAACCGCGGGACACCTCTACGAGCAGTACTTC. Translating gives CASSLTAGHLYEQYF. The chain recombines TRBV27 with TRBJ2-4, with D tentatively TRBD1 or TRBD2 (6 bases each). The DNA end is more similar to TRBJ2-7, so the J call may be wrong. This CDR3 region has 15 residues. Germline V gene data show CDR1 as MNHEY and CDR2 as SMNVEV (reference sequence).

The V call is TRBV27, the J call TRBJ1-6, with 10 positions matching TRBD1. Germline CDR1 MNHEY, CDR2 SMNVEV (reference sequence). V shed 5 bases, J shed 10 bases, and the junction held 5 bases outside the gene matches. The CDR3 sequence is 14 residues long. The CDR3 here is CASSVVTGGSPLHF. CDR3 nucleotides: TGTGCCAGCAGTGTAGTGACAGGGGGCTCACCCCTCCACTTT.

The chain joins TRBV10-3 to TRBJ2-1, with D possibly TRBD2 on 6 matching bases. The ends were cut back, 0 bases at V and 0 bases at J, with 12 bases in the middle. The CDR3 has 17 amino acids. The V gene's germline CDR1 is ENHRY and CDR2 SYGVKD. CDR3 residues: CAISESGGLGSYNEQFF. In DNA form, the CDR3 reads TGTGCCATCAGTGAGTCTGGGGGACTGGGCTCCTACAATGAGCAGTTCTTC.

The V gene is TRBV20-1, the J gene TRBJ2-5, with 8 nucleotides matching TRBD2. CDR3 length equals 14 residues. The ends lost 6 bases at V and 2 bases at J; junction bases unmatched: 8. CDR1 and CDR2 (germline): DFQATT, SNEGSKA (reference sequence). CDR3: CSALAGGRQETQYF. CDR3 nucleotides: TGCAGTGCACTTGCGGGGGGCCGTCAAGAGACCCAGTACTTC.

The rearrangement uses TRBV18 and TRBJ2-7; D gene ambiguous. The germline V gene encodes CDR1 KGHSH and CDR2 LQKENI. Trimming took off 1 base at V and 2 bases at J, with 12 bases between the two ends. The CDR3 covers 15 residues. For the CDR3, the DNA is TGTGCCAGCTCACCACGGTGGGAACAAACCTACGAGCAGTACTTC. Protein sequence: CASSPRWEQTYEQYF.

The gene calls are TRBV15 and TRBJ2-1, with a weak D call TRBD2 (6 bases). The J call may be wrong; the DNA end is better matched by TRBJ2-7. Germline V gene lookup returns CDR1 LNHNV and CDR2 YYDKDF (reference sequence). This CDR3 comprises 16 residues. CDR3 in DNA: TGTGCCACCAGCAGAGATCGGGGGATAGCCTACAATGAGCAGTACTTC. It encodes CATSRDRGIAYNEQYF.

The chain joins TRBV27 to TRBJ2-5, with D hard to call. Germline loops: CDR1 MNHEY, CDR2 SMNVEV (reference sequence). This CDR3 has 16 amino acids. V lost 1 base to trimming and J lost 2 bases, with 14 bases between them. The CDR3 loop reads CASSLLAGKGQETQYF. CDR3 DNA: TGTGCCAGCAGTTTATTGGCCGGCAAAGGGCAAGAGACCCAGTACTTC.

The J gene is TRBJ2-5, the V gene TRBV4-1; D call uncertain. Germline-derived CDR1 and CDR2 are MGHRA and YSYEKL. This CDR3 contains 15 residues. V lost 3 bases, J lost 5 bases, and 16 bases lay in between. The CDR3 sequence: CASSQIVGPPETQYF. The CDR3 DNA follows: TGCGCCAGCAGCCAGATTGTAGGCCCTCCGGAGACCCAGTACTTC.

Only a few counts were recorded for this clonotype. The chain carries TRBV5-1 and TRBJ2-3; D not certain. This CDR3 is 14 amino acids long. Germline loops: CDR1 SGHRS, CDR2 YFSETQ. Trimming removed 0 bases at V and 9 bases at J, with 14 bases between. CDR3 amino acids: CASSLGLPGATQYF. CDR3 DNA: TGCGCCAGCAGCTTGGGACTTCCAGGAGCCACGCAGTATTTT.

V gene TRBV4-3 combines with J gene TRBJ1-2; perhaps TRBD1 as D (5 bases). The germline V gene has CDR1 LGHNA and CDR2 YSLEER. The germline V and J ends were trimmed by 0 bases and 5 bases, with 13 bases remaining between them. The CDR3 spans 15 residues. CDR3 DNA: TGCGCCAGCAGCCAAGACGGCGGGGGTTCATATGGCTACACCTTC. It codes for CASSQDGGGSYGYTF.